This T cell receptor beta chain stems from a study of blood T cell repertoires in COVID-19. The repertoire was sequenced with immunoSEQ multiplex PCR; TCRdb's copy has only in-frame clones and lacks some. The sample lists some 150,000 clones, around four fifths seen once, with roughly 15% in the top ten. With 4 bases clipped from V and 1 base from J, the junction kept 2 bases outside the gene matches. This CDR3 is 14 amino acids long. Per germline, CDR1 SGHTA and CDR2 FQGTGA. Sequencing was done on a sample of peripheral blood. The receptor was isolated from a woman in her seventies with COVID-19, enrolled during active disease. The gene calls are TRBV7-3 and TRBJ1-1; 8 bases line up with TRBD1. CDR3: CASSSQGANTEAFF. CDR3 bases: TGTGCCAGCAGCTCGCAGGGGGCGAACACTGAAGCTTTCTTT.